This T cell receptor beta chain was sequenced during a study of metastatic and nonmetastatic thyroid tumors (dated by TCRdb to between 2020 and 2021). Study-wide context: For patients with malignant and with benign thyroid disease, the researchers compared repertoires between peripheral blood samples and tumor or nodule tissue samples.

This clone was recorded many times. Its antigen has not been determined. Base qualities are missing; no much larger clone stands one base away. No patient had received any treatment before thyroid surgery. Patient clinical samples collected from about 2011 to 2019 were retrospectively analysed using T-cell receptor beta sequencing. Overall study results and their limits: In both blood and tumor samples, malignant tumors were reported to have significantly higher TCR beta diversity than benign nodules.

Libraries were built with PCR. Sequencing relied on an Illumina HiSeq 4000. High-throughput sequencing was used to profile the TCR beta-chain CDR3 region of every patient. The authors' pipeline ran thus. CDR3 differences across clinicopathological groups were used to build a classifier for discriminating distant-metastatic papillary thyroid cancer patients. Repertoire diversity was assessed with the Shannon index, and tumor-blood repertoire similarity with the Morisita-Horn index. TCRdb reanalyzed the raw reads on its own, using fastp at Q25 for trimming and MiXCR for clone calling, and kept in-frame beta chains. These V and J calls derive from TCRdb rather than the authors' analysis. This sample has 11,000 to 15,000 clones in its table, and more than 20% of those were observed once. About 8% of the sample rests with the top ten. Via the germline V gene (reference sequence), CDR1 is DFQATT and CDR2 SNEGSKA. The CDR3 goes from the cysteine to the phenylalanine over 12 residues. The CDR3 DNA has 36 bases and is translated from base 1.

Specimen: blood. The clonotype was recovered from a female donor with papillary thyroid cancer or a benign thyroid nodule (not recorded which). Some clones in this sample may be carry-over from other donors' samples. The receptor chain draws on TRBV20-1 and TRBJ2-5, with TRBD2 tentatively as D gene (5 bases match). DNA sequence: TGCAGCCCGGGGAGCGGACAAGAGACCCAGTACTTC. This sequence encodes CSPGSGQETQYF.